Sequencing of this T cell receptor (beta chain) was carried out in a study of Ad26.COV2.S vaccination and SARS-CoV-2 variants. V lost 1 base and J 1 base, leaving 5 bases between the germline ends. The CDR3 spans 14 residues. CDR1 is LGHNA and CDR2 is YNFKEQ in the germline V gene. Specified treatment: 19 received Ad26.COV2.S at low or high dose, single or two shots; 5 received placebo; per-sample allocation not given. Sampling was done on day 63 after the first vaccine or placebo injection. Produced via immunoSEQ multiplex PCR; TCRdb's table is partial and in-frame only. Of some 640,000 clones in the sample, around 90% were seen once.

This specimen was peripheral blood, taken in a trial of Ad26.COV2.S vaccine versus placebo. The clonotype was recovered from a person between 18 and 60 years old who received the Ad26.COV2.S COVID-19 vaccine or a placebo. This chain links TRBV4-2 with TRBJ2-4; D call uncertain. The CDR3 coding sequence is TGTGCCAGCAGCCAAGCCGGGGCCAAAAACATTCAGTACTTC. Protein product: CASSQAGAKNIQYF.